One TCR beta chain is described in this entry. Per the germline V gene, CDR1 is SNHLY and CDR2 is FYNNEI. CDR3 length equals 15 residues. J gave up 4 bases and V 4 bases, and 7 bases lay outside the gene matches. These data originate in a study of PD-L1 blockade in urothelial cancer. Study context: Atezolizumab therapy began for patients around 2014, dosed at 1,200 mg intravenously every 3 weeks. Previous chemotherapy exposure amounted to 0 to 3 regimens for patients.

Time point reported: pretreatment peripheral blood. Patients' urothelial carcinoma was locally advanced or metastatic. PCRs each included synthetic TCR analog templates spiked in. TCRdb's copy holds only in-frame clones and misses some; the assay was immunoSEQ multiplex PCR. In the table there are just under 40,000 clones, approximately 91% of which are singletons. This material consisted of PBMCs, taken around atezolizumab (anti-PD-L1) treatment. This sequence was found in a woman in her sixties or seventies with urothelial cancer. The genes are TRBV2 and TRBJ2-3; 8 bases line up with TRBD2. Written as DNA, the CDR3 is TGTGCCAGCAGTGCAGCGGGAGTAGGCCCAGATACGCAGTATTTT. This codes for CASSAAGVGPDTQYF. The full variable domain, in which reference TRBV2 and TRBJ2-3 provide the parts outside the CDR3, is EPEVTQTPSHQVTQMGQEVILRCVPISNHLYFYWYRQILGQKVEFLVSFYNNEISEKSEIFDDQFSVERPDGSNFTLKIRSTKLEDSAMYFCASSAAGVGPDTQYFGPGTRLTVL.